The 29 T cell receptor beta chains given below trace back to one sample, sequenced in a study of T-cell reconstitution after alpha-beta-depleted transplantation in children. Using unique molecular identifiers, the investigators prepared the TCRbeta library. TCRdb re-called the PCR reads with MiXCR, one entry per CDR3 protein. The sample lists under 250,000 distinct CDR3 sequences; more than 20% were seen once. The material sequenced was PBMCs, mostly from graft donor cells, taken 360 days after TCRalphabeta/CD19-depleted stem cell transplant. All receptors come from a female patient aged 2-15 years who had a stem cell transplant for congenital amegakaryocytic thrombocytopenia, so the T cells may come from the graft donor.

This clonotype was seen a handful of times. The rearrangement uses TRBV19 and TRBJ2-7; the D is unclear. This CDR3 spans 14 amino acids. V was cut by 2 bases and J by 0 bases, with 8 bases left in between. Germline-derived CDR1 and CDR2 are LNHDA and SQIVND (reference sequence). The CDR3 region has the DNA TGTGCCAGTAGTATAAGAGTAGCCTCCTACGAGCAGTACTTC. Translating gives CASSIRVASYEQYF.

The V call is TRBV6-5, the J call TRBJ1-2, with 7 positions matching TRBD1. Unmatched junction bases numbered 5, after V lost 4 bases and J lost 3 bases. The CDR3 has 14 residues. The germline CDR1 and CDR2 sequences are MNHEY and SVGAGI. In DNA, the CDR3 is TGTGCCAGCAGTTCCGACAGGGACGACTATGGCTACACCTTC. Translation gives CASSSDRDDYGYTF.

This clonotype was observed many times. V and J are TRBV5-1 and TRBJ2-1; TRBD1 aligns across 12 bases. The length of the CDR3 is 14 residues. V lost 6 bases and J lost 8; bases outside the gene matches: 6. CDR1 is SGHRS, CDR2 YFSETQ, per germline. CDR3 DNA: TGCGCCAGCATTGCCGGGACAGGGGGCTATGAGCAGTTCTTC. Translating gives CASIAGTGGYEQFF.

In its sample, this clonotype was seen many times. The chain links TRBV9 to TRBJ1-5; TRBD1 matches at 7 bases. V dropped 4 bases and J dropped 4; count of bases not matched to a gene: 8. Germline CDR1 is SGDLS and CDR2 is YYNGEE. The CDR3 extends over 15 amino acids. In nucleotides, the CDR3 is TGTGCCAGCAGCCAGGGGGGGGCTAGGAATCAGCCCCAGCATTTT. This codes for CASSQGGARNQPQHF.

The chain carries TRBV4-1 and TRBJ2-3; D ambiguous. The germline CDR1 and CDR2 sequences are MGHRA and YSYEKL. Trimming cost V 6 bases and J 4 bases, with 8 bases left between them. This CDR3 comprises 12 residues. DNA for the CDR3: TGCGCCAGCAGTAACTTAGCAGATACGCAGTATTTT. Translating gives CASSNLADTQYF.

The chain uses TRBV5-1 and TRBJ2-7; weak D call: TRBD2 (5 bases). Trimming removed 3 bases from V and 0 bases from J, with 10 bases in between. The V gene's germline CDR1 is SGHRS and CDR2 YFSETQ. The CDR3 sequence is 14 residues long. This CDR3 reads CASSWVGDSYEQYF. The CDR3 DNA reads as TGCGCCAGCAGCTGGGTCGGGGACTCCTACGAGCAGTACTTC.

The chain links TRBV2 to TRBJ2-1; the D gene is possibly TRBD1 (5 bases). V shed 5 bases and J shed 9 bases, with 14 bases lying between them. In germline, CDR1 is SNHLY, CDR2 FYNNEI. The CDR3 loop spans 13 amino acids. CDR3 nucleotide sequence: TGTGCCAGCAGTTTGTCCAGGGTGCCTGAGCAGTTCTTC. This encodes CASSLSRVPEQFF.

The chain employs TRBV4-1 and TRBJ2-7, with a tentative D call TRBD1 (6 bases). CDR1 is MGHRA, CDR2 YSYEKL, per germline. The germline V and J ends were trimmed by 4 bases and 0 bases, with 16 bases remaining between them. The CDR3 sequence is 16 residues long. The CDR3 region has the DNA TGCGCCAGCAGCCTCATGGACAGCTTTAGCTCCTACGAGCAGTACTTC. Translation gives CASSLMDSFSSYEQYF.

Many counts were recorded for this clonotype. The rearrangement joins TRBV29-1 to TRBJ1-1; perhaps TRBD1 as D (6 bases). V shed 7 bases and J shed 4 bases, with 19 bases lying between them. The CDR3 is 14 residues long. Germline loops: CDR1 SQVTM, CDR2 ANQGSEA. The DNA for the CDR3 is TGCAGCGCTGCAGGGGTAGCGTGGGGCACTGAAGCTTTCTTT. Translated: CSAAGVAWGTEAFF. The full variable domain, its missing parts supplied by reference TRBV29-1 and TRBJ1-1, is SAVISQKPSRDICQRGTSLTIQCQVDSQVTMMFWYRQQPGQSLTLIATANQGSEATYESGFVIDKFPISRPNLTFSTLTVSNMSPEDSSIYLCSAAGVAWGTEAFFGQGTRLTVV.

There are a few counts of this clonotype. The gene calls are TRBV29-1 and TRBJ2-2; TRBD2 matches 14 bases. Unmatched junction bases numbered 13, after V lost 6 bases and J lost 4 bases. The CDR3 consists of 18 residues. Germline CDR1 SQVTM, CDR2 ANQGSEA. CDR3 nucleotides: TGCAGCGTAAAACCGGGACTAGCGGGAGTTGTGGGCACCGGGGAGCTGTTTTTT. It codes for CSVKPGLAGVVGTGELFF.

This clonotype was recorded a few times. V gene TRBV12-3 or TRBV12-4 combines with J gene TRBJ2-3; D might be TRBD2 (5 bases). This CDR3 is built from 15 residues. The V end was cut by 5 bases, the J end by 1 base, with 13 bases between. In DNA, the CDR3 is TGTGCCAGCAGTCCCGGGGTCTCTCGCACAGATACGCAGTATTTT. Its protein product is CASSPGVSRTDTQYF.

This clonotype came up a few times. The gene calls are TRBV28 and TRBJ2-1; TRBD2 matches 10 bases. The length of the CDR3 is 15 residues. Germline CDR1 reads MDHEN; CDR2 reads SYDVKM. V lost 2 bases to trimming and J lost 5 bases; unmatched junction nucleotides: 3. CDR3 DNA sequence: TGTGCCAGCAGTTTAATGCTAGCGGGGGACAATGAGCAGTTCTTC. Translated: CASSLMLAGDNEQFF.

This chain uses TRBV28 with TRBJ2-7; D not certain. Germline V CDR1 and CDR2: MDHEN, SYDVKM. Trimming stripped 5 bases from V and 6 bases from J, with 20 bases between. There are 15 residues in the CDR3. The CDR3 sequence is CASSTSSWSTLEQYF. CDR3 nucleotide sequence: TGTGCCAGCAGTACCTCGTCCTGGTCCACTCTCGAGCAGTACTTC.

The V call is TRBV29-1, the J call TRBJ2-4; no definite D call. This CDR3 is 12 amino acids long. Germline loops: CDR1 SQVTM, CDR2 ANQGSEA. V was clipped by 4 bases and J by 3 bases, with 7 bases between them. The CDR3 region has the DNA TGCAGCGTTGGGGTCCTCAAAAACATTCAGTACTTC. Translating it yields CSVGVLKNIQYF. Variable domain in full (rest from reference TRBV29-1 and TRBJ2-4): SAVISQKPSRDICQRGTSLTIQCQVDSQVTMMFWYRQQPGQSLTLIATANQGSEATYESGFVIDKFPISRPNLTFSTLTVSNMSPEDSSIYLCSVGVLKNIQYFGAGTRLSVL.

The chain links TRBV30 to TRBJ1-3; D might be TRBD1 (5 bases). The germline gives CDR1 GTSNPN, CDR2 SVGIG (reference sequence). The CDR3 has 17 amino acids. The germline V and J ends were trimmed by 0 bases and 2 bases, with 17 bases remaining between them. The CDR3 bases are TGTGCCTGGAGTGTGTCTCGGGGCCTGGTCGCTGGAAACACCATATATTTT. As protein: CAWSVSRGLVAGNTIYF.

The J gene is TRBJ2-3, the V gene TRBV20-1, with 7 positions matching TRBD2. Per the germline V gene, CDR1 is DFQATT and CDR2 is SNEGSKA (reference sequence). After removal of 7 bases from V and 0 bases from J, the junction contained 10 bases not matched to a gene. The CDR3 contains 15 residues. CDR3 protein: CSVQGRGESTDTQYF. CDR3 coding DNA: TGCAGTGTTCAAGGTCGGGGGGAGAGCACAGATACGCAGTATTTT.

This chain uses TRBV2 with TRBJ2-3, with D perhaps TRBD1 (6 bases). Germline values: CDR1 SNHLY, CDR2 FYNNEI. This CDR3 region has 11 residues. The V and J ends lost 9 bases and 4 bases respectively, with 8 bases between them. The chain's CDR3 is CASTGSDTQYF. The CDR3 DNA reads TGTGCCAGTACAGGGTCAGATACGCAGTATTTT.

This clonotype was detected a few times. CDR3 sequence: CASSIGTPVRGELFF. The CDR3 DNA sequence: TGCGCCAGCAGCATAGGGACTCCTGTGCGCGGGGAGCTGTTTTTT. The rearrangement links TRBV5-1 to TRBJ2-2; D might be TRBD2 (6 bases). Trimming stripped 4 bases from V and 7 bases from J, with 17 bases between. The CDR3 totals 15 residues. Germline values: CDR1 SGHRS, CDR2 YFSETQ.

The chain combines TRBV12-3 or TRBV12-4 with TRBJ2-1; D unclear. The CDR3 runs to 15 residues. V shed 0 bases and J shed 5 bases, with 11 bases lying between them. The CDR3 sequence: CASSLAELWNNEQFF. CDR3 bases: TGTGCCAGCAGTTTAGCTGAATTATGGAACAATGAGCAGTTCTTC.

Only a few counts were recorded for this clonotype. The chain recombines TRBV29-1 with TRBJ2-1; D might be TRBD2 (5 bases). Trimming removed 7 bases at V and 7 bases at J, with 38 bases between. Germline V lookup: CDR1 SQVTM, CDR2 ANQGSEA. This CDR3 has 20 amino acids. The CDR3 region is CSAVSGKIEAQTRVPNEQFF. DNA for the CDR3: TGCAGCGCCGTGTCGGGTAAGATCGAGGCTCAAACTAGGGTACCTAATGAGCAGTTCTTC.

The chain joins TRBV2 to TRBJ2-5, with a possible D match to TRBD1 (6 bases). V gave up 4 bases and J gave up 2 bases, with 14 bases separating them. Germline CDR1 and CDR2: SNHLY and FYNNEI. CDR3 size: 15 residues. The CDR3 coding sequence is TGTGCCAGCAGTGGCCAGGACAGACTTCAAGAGACCCAGTACTTC. Translation gives CASSGQDRLQETQYF. The full variable domain, rest sourced from reference TRBV2 and TRBJ2-5, is EPEVTQTPSHQVTQMGQEVILRCVPISNHLYFYWYRQILGQKVEFLVSFYNNEISEKSEIFDDQFSVERPDGSNFTLKIRSTKLEDSAMYFCASSGQDRLQETQYFGPGTRLLVL.

This sequence joins TRBV18 and TRBJ2-7, with D perhaps being TRBD1 or TRBD2 (5 bases each). V lost 3 bases, J lost 7 bases, and 13 bases lay in between. Germline CDR1 and CDR2: KGHSH and LQKENI. This CDR3 is built from 13 residues. The CDR3 loop is CASSPLGREEQYF. The DNA for the CDR3 is TGTGCCAGCTCACCTCTGGGACGGGAAGAGCAGTACTTC. Variable domain in full (rest from reference TRBV18 and TRBJ2-7): NAGVMQNPRHLVRRRGQEARLRCSPMKGHSHVYWYRQLPEEGLKFMVYLQKENIIDESGMPKERFSAEFPKEGPSILRIQQVVRGDSAAYFCASSPLGREEQYFGPGTRLTVT.

This clonotype was seen a handful of times. This chain connects TRBV20-1 to TRBJ1-5; no firm D call. The V end was cut by 4 bases, the J end by 5 bases, with 12 bases between. There are 13 residues in the CDR3. Germline assignment: CDR1 DFQATT and CDR2 SNEGSKA (reference sequence). The DNA of the CDR3 is TGCAGTGCTACCCGAGGGAGGGATCAGCCCCAGCATTTT. Translation: CSATRGRDQPQHF.

The V call is TRBV20-1, the J call TRBJ1-5, with D unclear. The V gene's germline CDR1 is DFQATT and CDR2 SNEGSKA (reference sequence). The V end lost 3 bases, the J end lost 3 bases, and 6 bases lay between the germline ends. This CDR3 contains 12 residues. The CDR3 loop reads CSASRLNQPQHF. The CDR3 nucleotides read TGCAGTGCTAGCAGACTCAATCAGCCCCAGCATTTT.

This clonotype turned up a few times. This chain uses TRBV14 with TRBJ2-7; D uncertain. V was cut by 4 bases and J by 8 bases, with 12 bases left in between. CDR3 length: 12 residues. Germline V gives CDR1 SGHDN, CDR2 FVKESK. CDR3 residues: CASSPAGRKQYF. The CDR3 coding sequence is TGTGCCAGCAGCCCCGCAGGACGCAAGCAGTACTTC. Supplemented by reference TRBV14 and TRBJ2-7, the full variable domain reads EAGVTQFPSHSVIEKGQTVTLRCDPISGHDNLYWYRRVMGKEIKFLLHFVKESKQDESGMPNNRFLAERTGGTYSTLKVQPAELEDSGVYFCASSPAGRKQYFGPGTRLTVT.

As concerns this clonotype: Given a much more abundant clone one base away, this may be a read error. The J gene is TRBJ2-1, the V gene TRBV20-1, with 11 bases fitting TRBD2. With 2 bases clipped from V and 7 bases from J, the junction kept 7 bases outside the gene matches. Germline V gene lookup returns CDR1 DFQATT and CDR2 SNEGSKA (reference sequence). The CDR3 covers 15 residues. CDR3 sequence reads: CSARTVAGGRNEQFF. DNA for the CDR3: TGCAGTGCTAGAACTGTAGCGGGAGGGCGAAATGAGCAGTTCTTC.

The chain is built from TRBV30 and TRBJ1-3; TRBD1 agrees at 7 bases. The J segment lost 4 bases and the V segment lost 0 bases, leaving 6 bases of the junction unmatched. Per the germline V gene, CDR1 is GTSNPN and CDR2 is SVGIG (reference sequence). This CDR3 region has 15 residues. CDR3 nucleotides: TGTGCCTGGAGTGTACAGGGGACATTCGGAAACACCATATATTTT. Translated: CAWSVQGTFGNTIYF. Combining the CDR3 with reference TRBV30 and TRBJ1-3 gives the whole variable domain SQTIHQWPATLVQPVGSPLSLECTVEGTSNPNLYWYRQAAGRGLQLLFYSVGIGQISSEVPQNLSASRPQDRQFILSSKKLLLSDSGFYLCAWSVQGTFGNTIYFGEGSWLTVV.

This chain connects TRBV3-1 to TRBJ2-7; TRBD2 is a possible D gene (5 bases). The CDR3 has 14 amino acids. V was trimmed by 1 base and J by 1 base, leaving 8 bases between them. Germline V lookup: CDR1 LGHDT, CDR2 YNNKEL (reference sequence). Here the CDR3 reads CASSQVTGSYEQYF. CDR3 sequence (DNA): TGTGCCAGCAGCCAAGTTACGGGATCCTACGAGCAGTACTTC.

There are a few counts of this clonotype. The chain carries TRBV11-3 and TRBJ2-1; tentative D call: TRBD1 (6 bases). The CDR3 consists of 14 residues. Germline loops: CDR1 SGHNT, CDR2 YENEEA. Trimming stripped 5 bases from V and 6 bases from J, with 14 bases between. In DNA, the CDR3 is TGTGCCAGCAGCAAACTACAGGGTTCCAATGAGCAGTTCTTC. It specifies CASSKLQGSNEQFF.